The subject of this entry is one TCR beta chain. What it binds is unknown. This sample is part of a study of shared clonotypes between healthy human individuals. Findings and limits, study-wide: Estimated richness was generally greater in naive than memory subsets. Clonotypes not shared had lower generation probabilities than those common to all four donors.

Per the germline V gene, CDR1 is SGHAT and CDR2 is FQNNGV. V gave up 1 base and J gave up 0 bases, with 9 bases separating them. The CDR3 is made up of 15 amino acids. The run depth of the assay was deep. Repertoires were generated with immunoSEQ multiplex PCR, while TCRdb's copy carries only in-frame clones and drops some. This table has roughly 700,000 clones, 74% appearing once. The sequenced sample was memory CD4+ T cells sorted from blood. The subset was: CD45RA-negative fraction. The chain combines TRBV11-2 with TRBJ1-2, with a weak D call TRBD1 (5 bases). The TCR was taken from a woman in her twenties or thirties in good health. CDR3 bases: TGTGCCAGCAGCTTAGTTGCAGGGACTAACTATGGCTACACCTTC. As protein: CASSLVAGTNYGYTF.